A single sample is the source of the 12 T cell receptor beta chains below, sequenced in a study of T cells in localized non-small cell lung cancer. Clones were sequenced by immunoSEQ multiplex PCR, and TCRdb holds only the in-frame ones, with some missing. The sample includes 130,000 or so clones, more than 80% of them seen just once. Specimen: peripheral blood, collected before any cancer treatment. The source of these receptors is a female donor of 60 years or more with stage I lung adenocarcinoma.

The chain has TRBV5-6 and TRBJ2-4; D not resolved. Trimming cost V 2 bases and J 1 base, with 7 bases left between them. Germline V gene lookup returns CDR1 SGHDT and CDR2 YYEEEE. The CDR3 length is 14 residues. CDR3 DNA sequence: TGTGCCAGCAGCTTACGATCGGCCAAAAACATTCAGTACTTC. Amino acid sequence: CASSLRSAKNIQYF.

The V gene is TRBV11-1, the J gene TRBJ2-7, with D perhaps being TRBD1 or TRBD2 (5 bases each). Germline V gene data show CDR1 as SGHAT and CDR2 as FQDESV (reference sequence). The CDR3 covers 16 residues. Trimming took off 2 bases at V and 2 bases at J, with 16 bases between the two ends. The CDR3 is CASSLNGFGGTYEQYF. CDR3 nucleotide sequence: TGTGCCAGCAGCTTAAACGGTTTTGGGGGAACCTACGAGCAGTACTTC.

In its sample, this clone was seen once. The rearrangement links TRBV7-9 to TRBJ1-2, with D perhaps matching TRBD1 (6 bases). V was trimmed by 3 bases and J by 8 bases, leaving 16 bases between them. Per the germline V gene, CDR1 is SEHNR and CDR2 is FQNEAQ (reference sequence). The CDR3 contains 14 residues. CDR3 loop: CASSFFPGEMGYTF. The CDR3 region has the DNA TGTGCCAGCAGCTTCTTTCCAGGGGAGATGGGCTACACCTTC.

The chain links TRBV28 to TRBJ1-1; D gene ambiguous. The CDR3 is 12 residues long. Germline V gives CDR1 MDHEN, CDR2 SYDVKM. V was pared by 5 bases and J by 5 bases, with 9 bases between. The CDR3 loop reads CASSPDHTEAFF. Here the CDR3 DNA reads TGTGCCAGCAGTCCGGATCATACTGAAGCTTTCTTT.

Concerning this clone itself: This could be a read error, since a much larger clone is one nucleotide away. The chain joins TRBV7-9 to TRBJ1-1, with D unclear. V lost 1 base and J lost 1, with 4 bases in between. The CDR3 runs 13 residues. Germline V gives CDR1 SEHNR, CDR2 FQNEAQ (reference sequence). CDR3 protein: CASSLVGNTEAFF. CDR3 DNA: TGTGCCAGCAGCTTAGTGGGGAACACTGAAGCTTTCTTT.

The chain couples TRBV14 to TRBJ1-4; no reliable D call. Trimming took off 6 bases at V and 3 bases at J, with 14 bases between the two ends. Per germline, CDR1 SGHDN and CDR2 FVKESK. The CDR3 is made up of 15 amino acids. In DNA form, the CDR3 reads TGTGCCAGCAGTTACAGCTTGGGGTCTAATGAAAAACTGTTTTTT. Residues: CASSYSLGSNEKLFF.

The CDR3 region is CASSLGRDPGELFF. CDR3 nucleotide sequence: TGTGCCAGCAGTTTGGGCCGGGACCCCGGGGAGCTGTTTTTT. The chain uses TRBV28 and TRBJ2-2, with D perhaps being TRBD1 or TRBD2 (5 bases each). Trimming removed 3 bases at V and 6 bases at J, with 11 bases between. Germline V gives CDR1 MDHEN, CDR2 SYDVKM. The CDR3 has 14 amino acids.

This rearrangement joins TRBV7-3 to TRBJ2-7; D might be TRBD1 (5 bases). Trimming took 6 bases from V and 3 from J, leaving 18 bases between them. The CDR3 extends over 15 amino acids. Looked up from germline, CDR1 is SGHTA and CDR2 is FQGTGA. The CDR3 DNA reads TGTGCCAGCAGTCAAGGCACAGGAGCCAACTACGAGCAGTACTTC. Translating gives CASSQGTGANYEQYF.

The chain is built from TRBV5-1 and TRBJ2-3; D not resolved. Deletions cut 4 bases from V and 3 bases from J, with 6 bases between. The CDR3 totals 12 residues. From germline, CDR1 is SGHRS and CDR2 YFSETQ. Here the CDR3 DNA reads TGCGCCAGCAGCGGATTTACAGATACGCAGTATTTT. This gives the protein CASSGFTDTQYF.

The V gene is TRBV28, the J gene TRBJ2-1; 11 nucleotides match TRBD2. The CDR3 is made up of 15 amino acids. Germline V gene sequence: CDR1 MDHEN, CDR2 SYDVKM. V was clipped by 5 bases and J by 9 bases; unmatched bases: 9. CDR3 region: CASSPTSGRLGEQFF. For the CDR3, the DNA is TGTGCCAGCAGTCCCACTAGCGGGAGACTTGGTGAGCAGTTCTTC.

CDR3 region: CAWGGGGYTF. The CDR3 nucleotides are TGTGCCTGGGGGGGTGGCGGCTACACCTTC. The chain recombines TRBV30 with TRBJ1-2; maybe TRBD1 (5 bases). The CDR3 loop spans 10 amino acids. Per the germline V gene, CDR1 is GTSNPN and CDR2 is SVGIG (reference sequence). V was trimmed by 5 bases and J by 8 bases, leaving 9 bases between them.

The rearrangement links TRBV11-2 to TRBJ2-6; D may be TRBD2 (5 bases). Germline V gene data show CDR1 as SGHAT and CDR2 as FQNNGV. V was shortened by 5 bases and J by 0 bases, with 11 bases between the two germline ends. The CDR3 has 16 amino acids. The CDR3 region has the DNA TGTGCCAGCAGCCTCGTGGGGAGCTCTGGGGCCAACGTCCTGACTTTC. Protein sequence: CASSLVGSSGANVLTF.